This T cell receptor beta chain was found in a study of blood T cells in healthy people across ages. This CDR3 is 11 amino acids long. Deletions cut 4 bases from V and 8 bases from J, with 7 bases between. CDR1 and CDR2 (germline): KGHDR, SFDVKD. With a J-beta primer mix and a sample-barcoded 5' primer, a second PCR ran roughly 6 to 11 cycles. Using its own MiXCR run on the 5' RACE reads, TCRdb lists one record per CDR3 protein. Among 800,000 or so distinct CDR3 sequences listed, roughly 46% were seen once. This clonotype turned up a few times. Its cognate antigen is unknown. Findings and limits, study-wide: As age increased, TCR beta diversity per million T cells fell in a roughly linear fashion. Samples with more naive T cells showed higher observed beta diversity.

Sequenced sample: blood. The V and J genes are TRBV24-1 and TRBJ1-2, with D tentatively TRBD1 (5 bases). This receptor was taken from an elderly man in good health. The CDR3 sequence: CATSDEGGYTF. In DNA, the CDR3 is TGTGCCACCAGTGACGAGGGGGGCTACACCTTC.